Following are 17 T cell receptor beta chains from one sample sequenced in a study of human T cells and chemical hapten exposure. This sample's time point: patch test 2, 6 weeks after DPC sensitization. Treatment: therapeutic diphenylcyclopropenone sensitization with weekly scalp DPC. MiXCR, applied by TCRdb to the RACE reads, yields one record per CDR3 protein. The sample has approximately 75,000 distinct CDR3 sequences; around 7.9% are singletons. This material consisted of whole blood, taken in connection with sensitization to the hapten diphenylcyclopropenone (DPC). The receptors originated from a woman between 50 and 59 years old with alopecia areata. Some clones in this sample may be carry-over from other donors' samples.

This clonotype was detected ten times or more. This chain connects TRBV29-1 to TRBJ1-2; a possible D gene is TRBD1 (5 bases). V dropped 0 bases and J dropped 5 bases, with 13 bases sitting between them. CDR3 length: 14 amino acids. Germline V gives CDR1 SQVTM, CDR2 ANQGSEA. The CDR3 bases are TGCAGCGTTGAAGATGGGGCAGGAAAATATGGCTACACCTTC. Translated: CSVEDGAGKYGYTF.

This clonotype occurred many times. The DNA of the CDR3 is TGTGCCAGCAGCTCGCAGGGCGGGGGAGCCAAAAACATTCAGTACTTC. This encodes CASSSQGGGAKNIQYF. This chain uses TRBV7-9 with TRBJ2-4, with TRBD2 matching over 7 bases. Germline CDR1 reads SEHNR; CDR2 reads FQNEAQ (reference sequence). Trimming took 4 bases from V and 0 from J; bases not matched to a gene: 6. The CDR3 sequence is 16 residues long.

In this sample, this clonotype turned up many times. The gene calls are TRBV29-1 and TRBJ1-4; TRBD1 matches 7 bases. The trim removed 6 bases at V and 2 bases at J, leaving 12 bases unmatched. The CDR3 is made up of 16 amino acids. Germline assignment: CDR1 SQVTM and CDR2 ANQGSEA. CDR3 residues: CSVGVAGGGTNEKLFF. The CDR3 coding sequence is TGCAGCGTGGGGGTCGCAGGGGGAGGCACTAATGAAAAACTGTTTTTT.

This chain joins TRBV9 and TRBJ2-3, with 14 bases matching TRBD2. V shed 0 bases, J shed 5 bases, and the junction held 8 bases outside the gene matches. Germline values: CDR1 SGDLS, CDR2 YYNGEE. This CDR3 contains 18 residues. CDR3 sequence: CASSVGAFGLAGGDTQYF. The CDR3 DNA reads as TGTGCCAGCAGCGTAGGGGCGTTCGGACTAGCGGGGGGAGATACGCAGTATTTT.

This clonotype showed up just a few times. The chain uses TRBV6-2 or TRBV6-3 and TRBJ2-3, with D perhaps matching TRBD2 (5 bases). Trimming took off 2 bases at V and 0 bases at J, with 9 bases between the two ends. CDR1 MNHEY and CDR2 SVGEGT come from the germline V gene. CDR3 length equals 15 residues. The DNA of the CDR3 is TGTGCCAGCAGTTACGAGGGCCGTAGCACAGATACGCAGTATTTT. Protein sequence: CASSYEGRSTDTQYF.

The V call is TRBV7-2, the J call TRBJ2-5; D is possibly TRBD2 (6 bases). This CDR3 contains 14 residues. In germline, CDR1 is SGHTA, CDR2 FQGNSA. Trimming removed 5 bases at V and 5 bases at J, with 15 bases between. This CDR3 reads CASSQARGTETQYF. The CDR3 nucleotides read TGTGCCAGCAGCCAGGCGCGCGGGACTGAGACCCAGTACTTC.

This clonotype was recorded at least ten times. The chain links TRBV6-2 or TRBV6-3 to TRBJ1-2; D unresolved. CDR3 size: 11 residues. Trimming stripped 6 bases from V and 7 bases from J, with 9 bases between. The germline CDR1 and CDR2 sequences are MNHEY and SVGEGT. CDR3 sequence (DNA): TGTGCCAGCAGCCACTTAACTGGCTACACCTTC. The encoded protein is CASSHLTGYTF.

J is TRBJ2-5 and V is TRBV20-1, with unresolved D. CDR3 size: 13 residues. Germline V gene data show CDR1 as DFQATT and CDR2 as SNEGSKA (reference sequence). Trimming shortened V by 1 base and J by 1 base, and 7 bases separated the two germline ends. CDR3 loop: CSARGAVQETQYF. Written as DNA, the CDR3 is TGCAGTGCTAGAGGGGCCGTCCAAGAGACCCAGTACTTC.

This clonotype was seen more than once but under ten times. The rearrangement links TRBV25-1 to TRBJ2-1; unclear D gene. V gave up 2 bases and J gave up 9 bases, with 2 bases separating them. Germline V gene data show CDR1 as MGHDK and CDR2 as SYGVNS. This CDR3 region has 10 residues. The CDR3 here is CASSEGEQFF. In nucleotides, the CDR3 is TGTGCCAGCAGTGAAGGTGAGCAGTTCTTC.

This clonotype was counted many times. J is TRBJ1-6 and V is TRBV27; perhaps TRBD1 as D (6 bases). The length of the CDR3 is 14 residues. V was clipped by 2 bases and J by 7 bases, with 9 bases between them. Germline-derived CDR1 and CDR2 are MNHEY and SMNVEV (reference sequence). CDR3 sequence (DNA): TGTGCCAGCAGTTTAACAGGGTCGAATTCACCCCTCCACTTT. This encodes CASSLTGSNSPLHF.

This clonotype was observed a handful of times. The genes are TRBV5-5 and TRBJ1-2, with no clear D. The CDR3 covers 13 residues. Germline V gene sequence: CDR1 SGHKS, CDR2 YYEKEE (reference sequence). V gave up 0 bases and J gave up 4 bases, with 7 bases separating them. In nucleotides, the CDR3 is TGTGCCAGCAGCTTGGAGAAGTTCTATGGCTACACCTTC. Residues: CASSLEKFYGYTF. Full variable domain (remainder filled in from reference TRBV5-5 and TRBJ1-2): DAGVTQSPTHLIKTRGQQVTLRCSPISGHKSVSWYQQVLGQGPQFIFQYYEKEERGRGNFPDRFSARQFPNYSSELNVNALLLGDSALYLCASSLEKFYGYTFGSGTRLTVV.

V and J are TRBV6-2 or TRBV6-3 and TRBJ2-3, with 7 positions matching TRBD2. This CDR3 is 15 amino acids long. The trim removed 7 bases at V and 4 bases at J, leaving 11 bases unmatched. CDR1 is MNHEY, CDR2 SVGEGT, per germline. The CDR3 DNA follows: TGTGCCAGCACCCTCGGGAGGATAGCCGCAGATACGCAGTATTTT. Translating gives CASTLGRIAADTQYF.

This clonotype was observed a handful of times. The chain employs TRBV5-5 and TRBJ2-3; the D gene could be TRBD1 or TRBD2 (6 bases each). Germline V lookup: CDR1 SGHKS, CDR2 YYEKEE (reference sequence). The V and J ends lost 1 base and 4 bases respectively, with 13 bases between them. The CDR3 has 15 amino acids. DNA for the CDR3: TGTGCCAGCAGCTTGAAAGCGGAGGGGGCAGATACGCAGTATTTT. Its protein product is CASSLKAEGADTQYF.

This rearrangement joins TRBV19 to TRBJ2-2; a weak D match, TRBD2 (5 bases). The CDR3 has 12 amino acids. Deletions cut 8 bases from V and 7 bases from J, with 11 bases between. Germline V gene sequence: CDR1 LNHDA, CDR2 SQIVND (reference sequence). The CDR3 sequence is CASDRGFGELFF. The CDR3 nucleotides read TGTGCCAGTGACCGAGGGTTCGGGGAGCTGTTTTTT.

This clonotype was counted only a few times. The rearrangement joins TRBV9 to TRBJ1-2, with D perhaps TRBD1 (5 bases). The CDR3 is 13 amino acids. V was clipped by 3 bases and J by 5 bases, with 11 bases between them. From germline, CDR1 is SGDLS and CDR2 YYNGEE. CDR3 bases: TGTGCCAGCAGCGAAACAGGAGAATATGGCTACACCTTC. Translation gives CASSETGEYGYTF.

Only a few counts were recorded for this clonotype. V is TRBV6-5 and J is TRBJ2-7; D may be TRBD2 (5 bases). This CDR3 comprises 11 residues. Germline-derived CDR1 and CDR2 are MNHEY and SVGAGI. The V end lost 10 bases, the J end lost 2 bases, and 9 bases lay between the germline ends. The CDR3 DNA reads as TGTGCCACGGGATCAGCCTACGAGCAGTACTTC. Translation gives CATGSAYEQYF.

This clonotype has ten or more counts. J is TRBJ2-7 and V is TRBV7-2, with TRBD2 matching over 8 bases. CDR1 and CDR2 from the germline V gene are SGHTA and FQGNSA. Unmatched junction bases numbered 8, after V lost 5 bases and J lost 5 bases. The CDR3 is 14 residues long. The CDR3 region is CASSPLAGLDEQYF. CDR3 sequence (DNA): TGTGCCAGCAGCCCCCTAGCGGGCTTGGACGAGCAGTACTTC.